The source of this T cell receptor beta chain is a study of blood T cell repertoires in COVID-19. Study-level background: There were acute and convalescent COVID-19 samples, and they came from the United States, Italy and Spain. T cells, B-cell-depleted T cells, or PBMCs provided the cDNA or gDNA that served as material.

As originally analysed: Reference gene primer amplification in the assay estimated nucleated cell counts. The method was immunoSEQ multiplex PCR; TCRdb's version includes in-frame clones alone and lacks a portion of them. The V and J calls and the clone size are those of that table, but D and trimming were determined from the DNA. The sample carries around 300,000 clones, around nine tenths recorded once. From germline, CDR1 is MNHNS and CDR2 SASEGT. The trim removed 3 bases at V and 1 base at J, leaving 8 bases unmatched. CDR3 length: 16 amino acids. This clone was detected only once. The receptor was derived from a woman between 50 and 59 years old with active or convalescent COVID-19. V gene TRBV6-1 combines with J gene TRBJ1-1; 7 nucleotides align to TRBD1. The sequenced sample consisted of peripheral blood. The CDR3 coding sequence is TGTGCCAGCAGTGATGTAGGCAGGGGGTCGAACACTGAAGCTTTCTTT. This gives the protein CASSDVGRGSNTEAFF.